The 6 T cell receptor beta chains in this list originate from one sample, sequenced in a study of T cells expressing NK-cell markers (dated by TCRdb to the early 2020s). Library creation used 5' RACE. These reads were obtained on an Illumina HiSeq 2000. With the reads reprocessed by TCRdb, a single entry stands for each CDR3 protein sequence and no DNA is reported. This sample's clone table shows around 470,000 distinct CDR3 sequences. The top ten clones comprise more than 1.4% of the sample. The source material was blood T cells: a sorted CD56 or NKG2C T cell subset, CD4+ or CD8+ T cells, or bulk PBMC T cells (not recorded which). The source is a woman aged 45-65 years in good health. Donor details come from another sample of the same person, matched by shared clones.

The chain is built from TRBV7-2 and TRBJ2-7; TCRdb's D gene call, TRBD2, goes unchecked for lack of DNA. The germline gives CDR1 SGHTA, CDR2 FQGNSA. This CDR3 is built from 14 residues. The CDR3 reads CASSSSGGIREQYF. The full variable domain, rest sourced from reference TRBV7-2 and TRBJ2-7, is GAGVSQSPSNKVTEKGKDVELRCDPISGHTALYWYRQSLGQGLEFLIYFQGNSAPDKSGLPSDRFSAERTGGSVSTLTIQRTQQEDSAVYLCASSSSGGIREQYFGPGTRLTVT.

The chain joins TRBV10-3 to TRBJ2-7; TCRdb selects TRBD1, and the lack of DNA leaves this call unchecked. The CDR3 contains 13 residues. The V gene's germline CDR1 is ENHRY and CDR2 SYGVKD. CDR3 loop: CAIGGQGAYEQYF.

The chain couples TRBV7-9 to TRBJ1-5; TCRdb indicates TRBD1, and absent DNA this call remains unverified. Germline CDR1 SEHNR, CDR2 FQNEAQ (reference sequence). CDR3 length: 18 amino acids. CDR3 protein: CASSLGQGPSSGNQPQHF. Full variable domain (missing parts from reference TRBV7-9 and TRBJ1-5): DTGVSQNPRHKITKRGQNVTFRCDPISEHNRLYWYRQTLGQGPEFLTYFQNEAQLEKSRLLSDRFSAERPKGSFSTLEIQRTEQGDSAMYLCASSLGQGPSSGNQPQHFGDGTRLSIL.

The rearrangement uses TRBV6-5 and TRBJ2-1. The CDR3 has 14 amino acids. Germline loops: CDR1 MNHEY, CDR2 SVGAGI. This CDR3 reads CASSRGSSYNEQFF.

The chain has TRBV7-3 and TRBJ2-1; TCRdb's assignment of TRBD2 cannot be checked, as there is no DNA. CDR1 and CDR2 from the germline V gene are SGHTA and FQGTGA. This CDR3 contains 15 residues. This CDR3 reads CASSLSSGSWNEQFF.

The chain couples TRBV5-1 to TRBJ2-7; TCRdb names TRBD1, which stays unverified in the absence of DNA. Germline CDR1 is SGHRS and CDR2 is YFSETQ. This CDR3 is built from 14 residues. The CDR3 sequence is CASSRDRGAYEQYF.